Listed below are T cell receptor beta chains from one sample, sequenced in a study of neurological immune-mediated disorders. TCRdb passed the 5' RACE reads through MiXCR, listing each CDR3 protein once. In the table there are 65,000 to 70,000 distinct CDR3 sequences, under 5% of which are singletons. Source material: PBMCs. The origin of the receptors is a man aged 45 to 65 with multiple sclerosis. CDR3s include the opening cysteine and the closing phenylalanine or tryptophan. The size entry is marked missing in some rows and otherwise reads once, few, many or a size class.

CDR3	length	J	V	size
CASSSDLNRGRSEQYF	16	TRBJ2-7	TRBV18	many
CASSQDLATEQFF	13	TRBJ2-1	TRBV4-3	many
CASSREGGETEAFF	14	TRBJ1-1	TRBV5-1	many
CSARKQGGQPQHF	13	TRBJ1-5	TRBV20-1	many
CASSDRLAGAGEQFF	15	TRBJ2-1	TRBV7-9	many
CASSKDRGVVEQYF	14	TRBJ2-7	TRBV7-2	many
CASSVEAGGSYEQYF	15	TRBJ2-7	TRBV6-1	many
CSARPSQPSGGSYNEQFF	18	TRBJ2-1	TRBV20-1	many
CSATRGAGLSNQPQHF	16	TRBJ1-5	TRBV20-1	many
CASSLGARSPLNF	13	TRBJ1-6	TRBV12-3/TRBV12-4	.
CSASPRAWQPQHF	13	TRBJ1-5	TRBV20-1	many
CASSRAGGLLETQYF	15	TRBJ2-5	TRBV12-3/TRBV12-4	many
CASSRGGQNTGELFF	15	TRBJ2-2	TRBV7-6	few
CASSSTSGTWDTQYF	15	TRBJ2-3	TRBV5-1	many
CASSYYRAPGDTQYF	15	TRBJ2-3	TRBV5-1	many
CASSLGGPSTGELFF	15	TRBJ2-2	TRBV5-1	many
CASSLDGQINTEAFF	15	TRBJ1-1	TRBV5-1	many
CASSKPGQRFVSTQYF	16	TRBJ2-3	TRBV28	many
CASSESGRGTNTQYF	15	TRBJ2-3	TRBV2	many
CSASRATGYRAGELFF	16	TRBJ2-2	TRBV20-1	many
CASSRDRGRSSYNEQFF	17	TRBJ2-1	TRBV7-2	many
CSARVGQPNTEAFF	14	TRBJ1-1	TRBV20-1	many
CASSRAGGQETQYF	14	TRBJ2-5	TRBV18	many